The rows below give T cell receptor beta chains drawn from one sample of a study of shared clonotypes between healthy human individuals. Only in-frame clones appear in the TCRdb table, and some are missing; sequencing was by immunoSEQ multiplex PCR. The sample has 500,000 to 650,000 clones, about 80% seen once; the top ten hold about 12%. The sample consisted of PBMCs. These receptors came from a woman aged 35 to 49 in good health. Some clones in this sample may be carry-over from other donors' samples. The CDR3 runs from the conserved cysteine through the conserved F or W. D genes are given only for firm matches. Part of the rows lack a size; the others show once, few, many or a class for expanded clones.

CDR3	DNA	size	V	J	D
CASSGGTGGNTGELFF	TGTGCCAGCAGTGGAGGGACAGGGGGGAACACCGGGGAGCTGTTTTTT	NA	TRBV6-1	TRBJ2-2	TRBD1
CASSLSGGTEAFF	TGTGCCAGCAGTTTATCCGGGGGCACTGAAGCTTTCTTT	NA	TRBV27	TRBJ1-1	NA
CASSIGNEKLFF	TGTGCCAGTAGTATCGGGAATGAAAAACTGTTTTTT	NA	TRBV19	TRBJ1-4	NA
CAWSGRTFLNQPQHF	TGTGCCTGGAGTGGGAGGACATTCCTCAATCAGCCCCAGCATTTT	few	TRBV30	TRBJ1-5	NA
CASSLNTGTSGRTYNEQFF	TGTGCCAGCAGCTTAAATACCGGGACTAGCGGGAGAACCTACAATGAGCAGTTCTTC	NA	TRBV13	TRBJ2-1	TRBD2
CASSFVAGEGNEQYF	TGTGCCAGCAGCTTTGTAGCGGGAGAAGGCAACGAGCAGTACTTC	NA	TRBV7-2	TRBJ2-7	TRBD2
CASSAGLLGGELFF	TGTGCCAGCAGCGCGGGCCTCCTTGGGGGGGAGCTGTTTTTT	NA	TRBV9	TRBJ2-2	NA
CASSLDLRWNEQFF	TGTGCCAGCAGCTTAGACTTGCGGTGGAATGAGCAGTTCTTC	NA	TRBV11-2	TRBJ2-1	NA
CAPRGVPANTEAFF	TGTGCCCCAAGGGGAGTTCCCGCGAACACTGAAGCTTTCTTT	NA	TRBV25-1	TRBJ1-1	NA
CASSQDGFAPLHF	TGTGCCAGCAGCCAAGATGGGTTTGCACCCCTCCACTTT	once	TRBV14	TRBJ1-6	NA
CASSLVGTGSNQPQHF	TGTGCCAGCAGCTTAGTGGGGACAGGCTCCAATCAGCCCCAGCATTTT	NA	TRBV7-2	TRBJ1-5	TRBD1
CATSRDRDYEQYF	TGTGCCACCAGCAGAGATAGAGACTACGAGCAGTACTTC	NA	TRBV15	TRBJ2-7	NA
CASSFIGGCAEKLFF	TGTGCCAGCAGCTTCATAGGTGGATGCGCTGAAAAACTGTTTTTT	few	TRBV21-1	TRBJ1-4	NA
CASRNRDLNSNQPQHF	TGTGCCAGCAGAAACCGGGACCTTAATAGCAATCAGCCCCAGCATTTT	NA	TRBV28	TRBJ1-5	NA
CASSRFSGSVDEQFF	TGTGCCAGTAGTCGGTTTAGCGGGAGTGTAGATGAGCAGTTCTTC	NA	TRBV19	TRBJ2-1	TRBD2
CAWSVSGIPVKPYEQYF	TGTGCCTGGAGTGTCAGCGGGATTCCCGTGAAACCTTACGAGCAGTACTTC	NA	TRBV30	TRBJ2-7	TRBD2
CASSLGTSGRANWETQYF	TGTGCCAGCAGCTTAGGGACTAGCGGGAGGGCGAATTGGGAGACCCAGTACTTC	NA	TRBV7-9	TRBJ2-5	TRBD2
CAWSATPWDRGATNEKLFF	TGTGCCTGGAGTGCGACCCCTTGGGACAGGGGAGCAACTAATGAAAAACTGTTTTTT	NA	TRBV30	TRBJ1-4	TRBD1